The 27 T cell receptor beta chains in this list originate from one sample, sequenced in a study of blood T cell repertoires in COVID-19. Some clones are missing from TCRdb's copy, which holds only in-frame ones; the method was immunoSEQ multiplex PCR. The sample includes about 390,000 clones, approximately 89% of them seen just once. Sequencing was performed on peripheral blood. The origin of the receptors is a woman aged 60-75 years with COVID-19, enrolled during active disease.

This chain joins TRBV11-2 and TRBJ1-4, with D tentatively TRBD1 (5 bases). Trimming cost V 3 bases and J 8 bases, with 16 bases left between them. Germline assignment: CDR1 SGHAT and CDR2 FQNNGV. This CDR3 spans 15 amino acids. The CDR3 protein is CASSFGGAVEEKLFF. Here the CDR3 DNA reads TGTGCCAGCAGCTTCGGAGGGGCTGTAGAGGAAAAACTGTTTTTT. The full variable domain, rest sourced from reference TRBV11-2 and TRBJ1-4, is EAGVAQSPRYKIIEKRQSVAFWCNPISGHATLYWYQQILGQGPKLLIQFQNNGVVDDSQLPKDRFSAERLKGVDSTLKIQPAKLEDSAVYLCASSFGGAVEEKLFFGSGTQLSVL.

The chain couples TRBV5-1 to TRBJ2-1; 10 positions match TRBD2. V lost 3 bases to trimming and J lost 10 bases; unmatched junction nucleotides: 7. Germline V gene lookup returns CDR1 SGHRS and CDR2 YFSETQ. This CDR3 is 14 amino acids long. The CDR3 DNA reads as TGCGCCAGCAGCTATGGAGCGGGGGGGCCCGAGCAGTTCTTC. This sequence encodes CASSYGAGGPEQFF. The full variable domain, rest sourced from reference TRBV5-1 and TRBJ2-1, is KAGVTQTPRYLIKTRGQQVTLSCSPISGHRSVSWYQQTPGQGLQFLFEYFSETQRNKGNFPGRFSGRQFSNSRSEMNVSTLELGDSALYLCASSYGAGGPEQFFGPGTRLTVL.

CDR3 DNA: TGTGCCAGCAGCTTGCCCGACAGAAAGACCCAGTACTTC. It yields the protein CASSLPDRKTQYF. This chain joins TRBV5-6 and TRBJ2-5, with D possibly TRBD1 on 5 matching bases. The CDR3 is made up of 13 amino acids. The germline V gene has CDR1 SGHDT and CDR2 YYEEEE. Trimming removed 1 base from V and 6 bases from J, with 10 bases in between.

V and J are TRBV3-1 (or the pseudogene TRBV3-2) and TRBJ1-1; D call uncertain. Trimming cost V 1 base and J 0 bases, with 12 bases left between them. The CDR3 is made up of 16 amino acids. Germline V gene data show CDR1 as LGHDT and CDR2 as YNNKEL (reference sequence). This chain's CDR3 is CASSQGQSTVNTEAFF. The CDR3, as DNA: TGTGCCAGCAGCCAAGGGCAAAGCACAGTGAACACTGAAGCTTTCTTT.

This chain joins TRBV10-3 and TRBJ2-7, with D tentatively TRBD1 (5 bases). Trimming removed 8 bases at V and 4 bases at J, with 9 bases between. The CDR3 runs 11 residues. Germline V gene lookup returns CDR1 ENHRY and CDR2 SYGVKD. The CDR3 protein is CAIGQGYEQYF. As DNA, the CDR3 is TGTGCCATCGGGCAGGGTTACGAGCAGTACTTC.

The chain couples TRBV11-2 to TRBJ1-1; maybe TRBD1 (6 bases). There are 12 residues in the CDR3. Trimming removed 3 bases at V and 8 bases at J, with 10 bases between. CDR1 is SGHAT, CDR2 FQNNGV, per germline. CDR3 sequence reads: CASSLGQPEAFF. The DNA of the CDR3 is TGTGCCAGCAGCTTGGGACAACCCGAAGCTTTCTTT.

This chain connects TRBV28 to TRBJ1-5; 7 bases match TRBD1. Germline trimming cut 3 bases from V and 2 bases from J; bases unmatched to any gene: 7. Germline-derived CDR1 and CDR2 are MDHEN and SYDVKM. The CDR3 is 16 amino acids. CDR3 sequence: CASSFHRGGGNQPQHF. CDR3 nucleotides: TGTGCCAGCAGTTTTCACAGAGGGGGCGGCAATCAGCCCCAGCATTTT. Supplemented by reference TRBV28 and TRBJ1-5, the full variable domain reads DVKVTQSSRYLVKRTGEKVFLECVQDMDHENMFWYRQDPGLGLRLIYFSYDVKMKEKGDIPEGYSVSREKKERFSLILESASTNQTSMYLCASSFHRGGGNQPQHFGDGTRLSIL.

The chain couples TRBV28 to TRBJ1-6; 7 bases are shared with TRBD1. The J segment lost 4 bases and the V segment lost 6 bases, leaving 6 bases of the junction unmatched. Germline V gene sequence: CDR1 MDHEN, CDR2 SYDVKM. The length of the CDR3 is 15 residues. CDR3 DNA: TGTGCCAGCAGGGGGACAGCCGCTTATAATTCACCCCTCCACTTT. Translated: CASRGTAAYNSPLHF.

The genes are TRBV30 and TRBJ2-5, with D perhaps TRBD2 (6 bases). CDR1 and CDR2 (germline): GTSNPN, SVGIG (reference sequence). With 1 base removed from V and 6 bases from J, the gap between germline ends came to 12 bases. CDR3 size: 13 residues. CDR3 bases: TGTGCCTGGAGTGGACTAGACGTGCAGACCCAGTACTTC. Its translation: CAWSGLDVQTQYF.

The DNA of the CDR3 is TGTGCCAGCAGCTTAGCGTCAGGGGGTAGCTATGGCTACACCTTC. This translates into CASSLASGGSYGYTF. The chain is built from TRBV7-6 and TRBJ1-2, with 7 nucleotides matching TRBD1. The germline V gene has CDR1 SGHVS and CDR2 FNYEAQ. This CDR3 comprises 15 residues. After removal of 0 bases from V and 4 bases from J, the junction contained 5 bases not matched to a gene.

The V gene is TRBV5-1, the J gene TRBJ2-5; 10 nucleotides match TRBD2. Germline V gives CDR1 SGHRS, CDR2 YFSETQ. The V gene end was trimmed by 3 bases and the J gene end by 0 bases; junction bases not matched to a gene: 11. This CDR3 has 18 residues. The CDR3 bases are TGCGCCAGCAGCTCCCGAGGTGCTAGCGGGGGAGACCAAGAGACCCAGTACTTC. Translated: CASSSRGASGGDQETQYF.

This chain joins TRBV11-2 and TRBJ2-3; D may be TRBD2 (7 bases). V shed 6 bases and J shed 8 bases, with 15 bases lying between them. Germline V gives CDR1 SGHAT, CDR2 FQNNGV. The CDR3 has 13 residues. DNA for the CDR3: TGTGCCAGCAGGGCCGCGGGGGCAGGTACGCAGTATTTT. Amino acid sequence: CASRAAGAGTQYF.

In its sample, this clone was seen once. The rearrangement uses TRBV19 and TRBJ1-4; the match to TRBD1 covers 8 bases. Looked up from germline, CDR1 is LNHDA and CDR2 is SQIVND (reference sequence). The CDR3 sequence is 13 residues long. Trimming cost V 10 bases and J 8 bases; bases outside gene matches: 9. CDR3 sequence: CATKGQAFEKLFF. The CDR3 nucleotides read TGTGCCACCAAGGGACAGGCTTTCGAAAAACTGTTTTTT. Drawing the rest from reference TRBV19 and TRBJ1-4, the complete variable domain is DGGITQSPKYLFRKEGQNVTLSCEQNLNHDAMYWYRQDPGQGLRLIYYSQIVNDFQKGDIAEGYSVSREKKESFPLTVTSAQKNPTAFYLCATKGQAFEKLFFGSGTQLSVL.

This clone was detected a few times. The rearrangement joins TRBV11-2 to TRBJ1-1; D unresolved. CDR1 and CDR2 from the germline V gene are SGHAT and FQNNGV. The CDR3 has 14 amino acids. With 2 bases removed from V and 1 base from J, the gap between germline ends came to 8 bases. As DNA, the CDR3 is TGTGCCAGCAGCTTATTCCCGGGGAACACTGAAGCTTTCTTT. This sequence encodes CASSLFPGNTEAFF.

This chain connects TRBV7-2 to TRBJ2-1; 15 bases map to TRBD2. CDR3 length: 17 residues. V lost 5 bases and J lost 8; bases outside the gene matches: 10. Looked up from germline, CDR1 is SGHTA and CDR2 is FQGNSA. CDR3 amino acids: CASSPGLAGGRVHEQFF. CDR3 sequence (DNA): TGTGCCAGCAGCCCGGGACTAGCGGGGGGCCGCGTTCATGAGCAGTTCTTC.

V gene TRBV7-6 combines with J gene TRBJ1-2, with a possible D match to TRBD1 (6 bases). V was shortened by 5 bases and J by 4 bases, with 17 bases between the two germline ends. CDR1 and CDR2 (germline): SGHVS, FNYEAQ. The CDR3 spans 15 residues. The CDR3 sequence: CASSPTEGVSYGYTF. The CDR3 DNA reads TGTGCCAGCAGCCCTACCGAGGGGGTCTCCTATGGCTACACCTTC.

Concerning this clone itself: This may arise from a read error, as a much more abundant clone is one base away. The same CDR3 can be traced to other DNA sequences in this sample. This chain links TRBV28 with TRBJ1-2; the D gene is possibly TRBD1 (5 bases). The germline V gene encodes CDR1 MDHEN and CDR2 SYDVKM. The ends were cut back, 6 bases at V and 4 bases at J, with 12 bases in the middle. This CDR3 is built from 13 residues. The CDR3 sequence: CASSLGGIYGYTF. CDR3 nucleotide sequence: TGTGCCAGCAGCCTCGGGGGGATCTATGGCTACACCTTC.

This sequence joins TRBV7-9 and TRBJ2-7; no clear D. The germline CDR1 and CDR2 sequences are SEHNR and FQNEAQ (reference sequence). The CDR3 covers 12 residues. With 4 bases removed from V and 5 bases from J, the gap between germline ends came to 9 bases. CDR3 amino acids: CASSSPPHEQYF. CDR3 bases: TGTGCCAGCAGCTCCCCCCCTCACGAGCAGTACTTC.

This clone was counted a few times. J is TRBJ1-5 and V is TRBV28; TRBD1 aligns across 7 bases. The germline V gene encodes CDR1 MDHEN and CDR2 SYDVKM. The CDR3 has 15 amino acids. Losses at the gene ends were 5 bases for V and 4 bases for J; bases not matched to a gene: 8. The CDR3 DNA sequence: TGTGCCAGCAGTGGGACAGACGCGGGGAATCAGCCCCAGCATTTT. Translating it yields CASSGTDAGNQPQHF.

The chain carries TRBV18 and TRBJ1-6, with 8 bases fitting TRBD1. Losses at the gene ends were 3 bases for V and 8 bases for J; bases not matched to a gene: 6. Germline V gene data show CDR1 as KGHSH and CDR2 as LQKENI. This CDR3 has 15 residues. The CDR3 DNA sequence: TGTGCCAGCTCACCGGGGCAGGGGGCGGATTCACCCCTCCACTTT. This gives the protein CASSPGQGADSPLHF.

The V call is TRBV5-1, the J call TRBJ1-3, with D maybe TRBD1 (6 bases). V was cut by 0 bases and J by 6 bases, with 10 bases left in between. Germline CDR1 and CDR2: SGHRS and YFSETQ. The CDR3 totals 14 residues. CDR3 nucleotides: TGCGCCAGCAGCTTGGACAGGGAAGTAAACACCATATATTTT. Translating gives CASSLDREVNTIYF.

The genes are TRBV19 and TRBJ2-7, with 8 bases that match TRBD1. CDR1 and CDR2 from the germline V gene are LNHDA and SQIVND (reference sequence). The CDR3 totals 13 residues. Unmatched junction bases numbered 2, after V lost 4 bases and J lost 3 bases. In DNA form, the CDR3 reads TGTGCCAGTAGTAACACAGGGGGCTACGAGCAGTACTTC. The encoded protein is CASSNTGGYEQYF. Complete variable domain (other parts from reference TRBV19 and TRBJ2-7): DGGITQSPKYLFRKEGQNVTLSCEQNLNHDAMYWYRQDPGQGLRLIYYSQIVNDFQKGDIAEGYSVSREKKESFPLTVTSAQKNPTAFYLCASSNTGGYEQYFGPGTRLTVT.

Comments on this clone: This sample also contains other DNA sequences that code for the same CDR3. V is TRBV15 and J is TRBJ2-7, with 10 bases lining up with TRBD1. Germline values: CDR1 LNHNV, CDR2 YYDKDF (reference sequence). The CDR3 contains 15 residues. The junction had 0 bases not matched to a gene; V was cut back by 1 base and J by 0 bases. CDR3 bases: TGTGCCACCAGCAGAGGACAGGGGGCCTCCTACGAGCAGTACTTC. Translation gives CATSRGQGASYEQYF.

The chain is built from TRBV5-4 and TRBJ1-3; possibly TRBD1 for D (5 bases). V dropped 3 bases and J dropped 11 bases, with 12 bases sitting between them. This CDR3 spans 12 amino acids. CDR1 is SGHNT and CDR2 is YYREEE in the germline V gene (reference sequence). CDR3 protein: CASSWDQGAIYF. In nucleotides, the CDR3 is TGTGCCAGCAGCTGGGATCAGGGTGCCATATATTTT.

This chain links TRBV7-7 with TRBJ1-3; unclear D gene. In germline, CDR1 is SSHAT, CDR2 FNYEAQ (reference sequence). The CDR3 loop spans 17 amino acids. V was trimmed by 5 bases and J by 2 bases, leaving 19 bases between them. The CDR3 protein is CASSPGLRTGPGNTIYF. The CDR3 DNA is TGTGCCAGCAGCCCCGGACTGAGAACCGGACCTGGAAACACCATATATTTT.

The chain employs TRBV6-6 and TRBJ2-7; perhaps TRBD2 as D (6 bases). CDR3 length: 12 amino acids. V dropped 6 bases and J dropped 2 bases, with 8 bases sitting between them. Germline CDR1 is MNHNY and CDR2 is SVGAGI (reference sequence). CDR3 amino acids: CASRGGPYEQYF. The CDR3, as DNA: TGTGCCAGCAGGGGAGGCCCCTACGAGCAGTACTTC.

In this sample, this clone turned up a few times. The rearrangement joins TRBV6-6 to TRBJ2-7, with a weak D call TRBD1 (5 bases). The CDR3 length is 14 residues. Germline assignment: CDR1 MNHNY and CDR2 SVGAGI (reference sequence). Trimming removed 0 bases from V and 5 bases from J, with 11 bases in between. The CDR3 reads CASSYSGVVNEQYF. The CDR3, as DNA: TGTGCCAGCAGTTACTCAGGGGTTGTCAACGAGCAGTACTTC.